This paragraph covers one TCR beta chain sequence. Its specific antigen is unknown. Per-base quality was not reported, and no clone a single base away is much larger than it. This sample stems from a study of T cell responses to AZD1222 COVID-19 vaccine (dated by TCRdb to the early 2020s). Describing the broader study: Because spike-specific TCR depth and breadth did not differ between the two schedules, AZD1222 recipients who got a second dose at roughly 4 weeks were pooled with those who got a second dose at roughly 12 weeks. TCR sequencing was performed for 230 to 250 trial participants, of whom about 200 were given two doses of AZD1222 and some 25 were given two doses of MenACWY control vaccine. Trial participants were enrolled by age into subgroups of 18-55, 56-69 and 70-plus years, and 148, 28 and 57 TCR-sequenced participants, respectively, were included in these subgroups. On the study overall, not on this receptor specifically: In the small 56-69-year group, the increase in depth fell short of significance, most likely because of low power. Epitopes outside the regions mutated in the B.1.351 and B.1.1.7 variants were reportedly recognized by nearly half of the unique spike-specific TCRs. Conclusions about previously exposed vaccinees are limited, since just five or six AZD1222 recipients were seropositive for SARS-CoV-2 at baseline. After two AZD1222 doses, both the breadth and the depth of spike-specific TCRs were significantly higher than at day 0 and than in MenACWY recipients. Most participants were white British and females outnumbered males, and the authors suggested that clonal diversity may have been underestimated. Because no samples from the day 14 peak response were available, repertoires could be characterized only after the peak T cell response. The whole spike protein was spanned by vaccine-associated CD4 TCRs, and dominant responses were seen in regions 160-218 and 743-854.

V loses 4 bases of germline sequence and J loses 5 bases, and the interval between the two ends is 12 bases. Including cysteine and phenylalanine, the CDR3 has 13 amino acids. The kept DNA is CDR3 alone, 39 bases in frame from the first base. Reading the germline V gene gives CDR1 SQVTM and CDR2 ANQGSEA. Taken with the paper, the label for time point translates to: baseline before first vaccination. Samples from vaccinated people were obtained from the UK trials COV001 and COV002, which included a single-blind randomized controlled phase 2/3 trial of AZD1222 (ChAdOx1 nCoV-19) in healthy adults. Trial participant PBMC samples were collected at day 0 and day 28 after the second dose for TCRbeta chain sequencing. The CDR3 regions of human TCRbeta chains were analyzed by immunosequencing. On the study's bioinformatics: TCRs in the repertoires were compared against a reference library of SARS-CoV-2-specific TCRs that had been generated with the MIRA antigen-specificity platform. Breadth was defined as the fraction of unique TCRs that were SARS-CoV-2-associated. Depth was defined as the fraction of total T cells that were SARS-CoV-2-associated. Using the MIRA data, each spike-specific TCR was mapped to the spike region that the TCR reacts to and placed in a CD4 or CD8 class. Log10-transformed breadth and depth values were compared by one-way ANOVA with Sidak's multiple comparisons tests. TCRdb mirrors the immuneACCESS table, restricted to in-frame sequences. Some clones are absent from its copies; in checked studies, under half trace to an unresolved V gene, and the reason for the others is unknown. V, J and clone size reflect that table, while D and trimming were determined from the DNA. The sample data list some 120,000 clones, and approximately 90% of these were observed just once. Of the sample, 4.5% falls within the top ten clones.

The chain uses TRBV29-1 and TRBJ1-5, and the D gene may be TRBD1, 5 bases matching. The starting material was peripheral blood, obtained on day 0 of AZD1222 vaccination. This receptor was obtained from an adult in good health. This receptor has the CDR3 CSVAGGRDQPQHF. Read as DNA, the sequence is TGCAGCGTTGCGGGGGGGAGAGATCAGCCCCAGCATTTT.